The TCR beta chain described here comes from a study of beta chain features in type 1 diabetes. Findings of the study overall: Type 1 diabetes patients had TCRB CDR3s that were shorter (moderately but significantly so) in all four CD4+ subsets.

Sequenced material consisted of expressed TCRB transcripts (all of the isolated RNA was reverse transcribed). Produced via immunoSEQ multiplex PCR; TCRdb's table is partial and in-frame only. This table holds roughly 220,000 clones, roughly 17% found once. CDR3 length: 12 amino acids. Per germline, CDR1 GTSNPN and CDR2 SVGIG (reference sequence). V shed 3 bases and J shed 1 base, with 6 bases lying between them. On this clone itself: Its antigen is unknown.

The J gene is TRBJ1-1, the V gene TRBV30; no clear D gene. This TCR was sampled from a man aged 30 to 45 with type 1 diabetes. Specimen: naive CD4+ T cells from blood. The CDR3 nucleotides are TGTGCCTGGAGGGGTCAGAACACTGAAGCTTTCTTT. Its translation is CAWRGQNTEAFF.